The 18 T cell receptor beta chains below all came from one sample that was sequenced in a study of T cells after posttransplantation cyclophosphamide. Busulfan-fludarabine conditioning, marrow transplant, and cyclophosphamide on days +3 and +4 were administered. Using immunoSEQ multiplex PCR, the repertoire was profiled, and TCRdb retains in-frame clones only, with some absent. Here the sample spans about 2,600 clones, 55% to 80% being singletons. Sequences were derived from PBMCs, sampled 30 days after allogeneic stem cell transplant with posttransplant cyclophosphamide. Every receptor here comes from a female patient in her fifties who received an allogeneic stem cell transplant from a related donor, was CMV-positive, and had no GVHD. Certain T cells may be donor cells from the graft.

This clone was counted between two and nine times. This chain uses TRBV6-4 with TRBJ1-2; perhaps TRBD1 as D (5 bases). This CDR3 spans 14 amino acids. V was pared by 4 bases and J by 4 bases, with 13 bases between. Germline V gene sequence: CDR1 MRHNA, CDR2 SNTAGT. The CDR3 region is CASSAGGSLYGYTF. CDR3 nucleotide sequence: TGTGCCAGCAGTGCCGGGGGGTCCCTCTATGGCTACACCTTC.

The rearrangement uses TRBV7-2 and TRBJ1-1; D may be TRBD1 (6 bases). V was cut by 3 bases and J by 8 bases, with 10 bases left in between. Germline loops: CDR1 SGHTA, CDR2 FQGNSA. The CDR3 contains 12 residues. The CDR3 here is CASSFNQGEAFF. CDR3 bases: TGTGCCAGCAGCTTTAACCAGGGGGAAGCTTTCTTT. Variable domain in full (rest from reference TRBV7-2 and TRBJ1-1): GAGVSQSPSNKVTEKGKDVELRCDPISGHTALYWYRQSLGQGLEFLIYFQGNSAPDKSGLPSDRFSAERTGGSVSTLTIQRTQQEDSAVYLCASSFNQGEAFFGQGTRLTVV.

The chain links TRBV5-5 to TRBJ1-4, with a possible D match to TRBD1 (6 bases). V lost 4 bases to trimming and J lost 7 bases, with 17 bases between them. Germline V gene lookup returns CDR1 SGHKS and CDR2 YYEKEE (reference sequence). The CDR3 is made up of 15 amino acids. CDR3 in amino acids: CASSPRGSLGEKLFF. CDR3 bases: TGTGCCAGCAGCCCCAGGGGCTCTCTGGGTGAAAAACTGTTTTTT.

The gene calls are TRBV6-6 and TRBJ2-7; D perhaps matches TRBD2 (5 bases). The germline V and J ends were trimmed by 9 bases and 2 bases, with 14 bases remaining between them. The CDR3 is made up of 13 amino acids. CDR1 and CDR2 (germline): MNHNY, SVGAGI (reference sequence). For the CDR3, the DNA is TGTGCCAGTGATCAAAGCGGTGCCTACGAGCAGTACTTC. This gives the protein CASDQSGAYEQYF.

The chain carries TRBV7-9 and TRBJ1-1, with D possibly matching TRBD1 (5 bases). V was trimmed by 3 bases and J by 3 bases, leaving 14 bases between them. CDR3 length: 15 residues. The germline V gene encodes CDR1 SEHNR and CDR2 FQNEAQ (reference sequence). CDR3 sequence reads: CASSFAGGWDTEAFF. CDR3 sequence (DNA): TGTGCCAGCAGCTTCGCGGGGGGATGGGACACTGAAGCTTTCTTT.

The chain uses TRBV12-5 and TRBJ2-2; possible D gene TRBD2, 5 bases. Germline CDR1 LGHNT, CDR2 FRNRAP. The CDR3 totals 17 residues. V was pared by 0 bases and J by 0 bases, with 11 bases between. The CDR3, as DNA: TGTGCTAGTGGTTTGGTGGGAGTCCCCCCGAACACCGGGGAGCTGTTTTTT. Protein: CASGLVGVPPNTGELFF.

This clone occurred a few times. The V gene is TRBV7-8, the J gene TRBJ2-7; 7 bases are shared with TRBD2. This CDR3 spans 14 amino acids. With V trimmed by 2 bases and J by 1 base, 2 bases remained unmatched. From germline, CDR1 is SGHVS and CDR2 FQNEAQ. The DNA of the CDR3 is TGTGCCAGCAGCTTACCTAGCGGATCCTACGAGCAGTACTTC. It translates to CASSLPSGSYEQYF.

The gene calls are TRBV7-2 and TRBJ2-2, with D perhaps TRBD2 (5 bases). CDR1 is SGHTA and CDR2 is FQGNSA in the germline V gene. The CDR3 is 15 residues long. Deletions cut 6 bases from V and 4 bases from J, with 15 bases between. CDR3 sequence (DNA): TGTGCCAGCAGGCAAGATGGGAGTAGCACCGGGGAGCTGTTTTTT. Amino acids: CASRQDGSSTGELFF.

The gene calls are TRBV4-1 and TRBJ2-2, with D maybe TRBD2 (5 bases). This CDR3 has 16 amino acids. Germline V gene data show CDR1 as MGHRA and CDR2 as YSYEKL. V lost 0 bases, J lost 1 base, and 9 bases lay in between. The DNA of the CDR3 is TGCGCCAGCAGCCAAGATCCAGCGGTGAACACCGGGGAGCTGTTTTTT. This translates into CASSQDPAVNTGELFF.

The chain carries TRBV25-1 and TRBJ1-5; possibly TRBD1 for D (6 bases). The germline V gene encodes CDR1 MGHDK and CDR2 SYGVNS. The CDR3 covers 16 residues. V was cut by 6 bases and J by 1 base, with 16 bases left in between. The CDR3 reads CASSASGAESNQPQHF. CDR3 DNA: TGTGCCAGCAGCGCGTCAGGGGCGGAGAGCAATCAGCCCCAGCATTTT.

This clone is a singleton in its sample. The rearrangement uses TRBV27 and TRBJ1-5, with D possibly matching TRBD1 (5 bases). The CDR3 loop spans 15 amino acids. The germline V and J ends were trimmed by 8 bases and 2 bases, with 16 bases remaining between them. Per the germline V gene, CDR1 is MNHEY and CDR2 is SMNVEV (reference sequence). The CDR3 DNA is TGTGCCAGCGGTCGGGGGACCCAGGGCAATCAGCCCCAGCATTTT. Translating gives CASGRGTQGNQPQHF.

The J gene is TRBJ2-1, the V gene TRBV19; weak D call: TRBD1 (6 bases). This CDR3 is 17 amino acids long. Trimming shortened V by 1 base and J by 0 bases, and 13 bases separated the two germline ends. Germline V gene sequence: CDR1 LNHDA, CDR2 SQIVND (reference sequence). The CDR3 DNA sequence: TGTGCCAGTAGTATAGGTTTTTTAGGGGGCTCCTACAATGAGCAGTTCTTC. This translates into CASSIGFLGGSYNEQFF.

This clone was observed a few times. The V gene is TRBV7-9, the J gene TRBJ1-6, with a weak D call TRBD1 (5 bases). The CDR3 spans 15 residues. Deletions cut 5 bases from V and 10 bases from J, with 18 bases between. Germline-derived CDR1 and CDR2 are SEHNR and FQNEAQ (reference sequence). The CDR3 bases are TGTGCCAGCAGCCACCCTCAGGGTACCGAATCACCCCTCCACTTT. Translating gives CASSHPQGTESPLHF.

This clone has only one observation. The chain's CDR3 is CASSDGGIFGYTF. Written as DNA, the CDR3 is TGTGCCAGCAGTGATGGGGGGATTTTTGGCTACACCTTC. This sequence joins TRBV2 and TRBJ1-2; weak D call: TRBD1 (5 bases). Germline CDR1 and CDR2: SNHLY and FYNNEI. V was pared by 3 bases and J by 7 bases, with 12 bases between. The CDR3 is 13 amino acids.

The rearrangement links TRBV28 to TRBJ2-7; D not resolved. In germline, CDR1 is MDHEN, CDR2 SYDVKM. The CDR3 loop spans 14 amino acids. V lost 3 bases, J lost 0 bases, and 9 bases lay in between. CDR3 bases: TGTGCCAGCAGTTTCCCCACAAGCTCCTACGAGCAGTACTTC. It encodes CASSFPTSSYEQYF.

The chain combines TRBV9 with TRBJ2-1; 9 bases line up with TRBD1. J gave up 9 bases and V 4 bases, and 14 bases lay outside the gene matches. Germline CDR1 is SGDLS and CDR2 is YYNGEE. The CDR3 has 16 residues. Written as DNA, the CDR3 is TGTGCCAGCAGCCCCCGCGGGAACAGGGGGCAGGGTGAGCAGTTCTTC. Translation gives CASSPRGNRGQGEQFF.

This clone showed up just a few times. The genes are TRBV7-2 and TRBJ2-3, with 10 bases aligning to TRBD2. V lost 6 bases and J lost 3; bases outside the gene matches: 6. This CDR3 comprises 15 residues. CDR1 SGHTA and CDR2 FQGNSA come from the germline V gene. CDR3 bases: TGTGCCAGCAGACTGAGCGGGGGGGCAACAGATACGCAGTATTTT. Its protein is CASRLSGGATDTQYF.

The chain couples TRBV14 to TRBJ2-5; TRBD1 agrees at 9 bases. This CDR3 is 18 amino acids long. Unmatched junction bases numbered 14, after V lost 4 bases and J lost 2 bases. The germline CDR1 and CDR2 sequences are SGHDN and FVKESK. The CDR3 here is CASSPDRGGLSGQETQYF. CDR3 nucleotides: TGTGCCAGCAGCCCGGACAGGGGAGGGCTCTCGGGGCAAGAGACCCAGTACTTC. Variable domain in full (rest from reference TRBV14 and TRBJ2-5): EAGVTQFPSHSVIEKGQTVTLRCDPISGHDNLYWYRRVMGKEIKFLLHFVKESKQDESGMPNNRFLAERTGGTYSTLKVQPAELEDSGVYFCASSPDRGGLSGQETQYFGPGTRLLVL.